These 11 T cell receptor beta chains share one sample of origin, sequenced in a study of T cells in Graves' hyperthyroidism and ophthalmopathy (dated 2019 in TCRdb). The library was prepared using multiplex PCR. Sequencing was carried out with an Illumina HiSeq 2000. Amplification of TCR beta CDR3 regions was carried out from RNA transcripts. For the first round of RT-PCR on the TCR CDR3, the HTBI primer set was used together with the Qiagen OneStep RT-PCR kit. TCRdb applied fastp at Q25 and MiXCR to the public reads, then kept only in-frame beta chains. Rows with one shared CDR3 protein collapse into an entry with the most common genes and DNA. The sample table shows 450,000 to 500,000 distinct CDR3 sequences, and approximately 22% are seen once. Approximately 54% of the sample rests with the top ten. The sample was blood. These receptors were taken from a woman aged 70-85 years with Graves' ophthalmopathy.

V is TRBV7-8 and J is TRBJ2-2; 9 bases map to TRBD2. The length of the CDR3 is 16 residues. Germline CDR1 reads SGHVS; CDR2 reads FQNEAQ. V dropped 4 bases and J dropped 2; count of bases not matched to a gene: 5. CDR3 DNA: TGTGCCAGCAGCTCCCGGACTAGCGCCAACACCGGGGAGCTGTTTTTT. Translation gives CASSSRTSANTGELFF.

V usage is TRBV5-1 and J usage is TRBJ2-2, with 7 positions matching TRBD1. The trim removed 5 bases at V and 7 bases at J, leaving 2 bases unmatched. The CDR3 extends over 12 amino acids. Per the germline V gene, CDR1 is SGHRS and CDR2 is YFSETQ. The CDR3 DNA reads TGCGCCAGCAGAGGGGGCAGCGGGGAGCTGTTTTTT. Translating gives CASRGGSGELFF. Based on the CDR3 plus reference TRBV5-1 and TRBJ2-2, the full variable domain is KAGVTQTPRYLIKTRGQQVTLSCSPISGHRSVSWYQQTPGQGLQFLFEYFSETQRNKGNFPGRFSGRQFSNSRSEMNVSTLELGDSALYLCASRGGSGELFFGEGSRLTVL.

This clonotype was counted between two and nine times. The chain couples TRBV11-2 to TRBJ1-6; D is unresolved. This CDR3 region has 14 residues. Trimming pared 6 bases from V and 5 bases from J, leaving 11 bases between. Per the germline V gene, CDR1 is SGHAT and CDR2 is FQNNGV. CDR3: CASRIGFNNSPLHF. DNA of the CDR3: TGTGCCAGCAGGATCGGATTCAATAATTCACCCCTCCACTTT.

This clonotype has a count of ten or more. This chain connects TRBV12-3 or TRBV12-4 to TRBJ2-2, with unresolved D. The CDR3 consists of 14 residues. The V end was cut by 3 bases, the J end by 3 bases, with 8 bases between. In DNA form, the CDR3 reads TGTGCCAGCAGTTTGTCCATTTACACCGGGGAGCTGTTTTTT. This translates into CASSLSIYTGELFF.

Details on this clonotype: A much larger clone lies a single base off, so this may be a read error. The gene calls are TRBV10-3 and TRBJ2-7; possible D gene TRBD2, 6 bases. Trimming shortened V by 5 bases and J by 5 bases, and 7 bases separated the two germline ends. CDR3 size: 11 residues. Germline CDR1 reads ENHRY; CDR2 reads SYGVKD. The CDR3 bases are TGTGCCATCAGTTGGGGGGACGAGCAGTACTTC. The encoded protein is CAISWGDEQYF.

The table lists this clonotype with many counts. The gene calls are TRBV20-1 and TRBJ2-7, with a tentative D call TRBD2 (5 bases). Germline CDR1 DFQATT, CDR2 SNEGSKA (reference sequence). The CDR3 is 14 residues long. V was trimmed by 3 bases and J by 2 bases, leaving 14 bases between them. CDR3 loop: CSASLPSQPYEQYF. DNA for the CDR3: TGCAGTGCTAGTTTGCCTAGCCAACCCTACGAGCAGTACTTC.

This clonotype appeared a few times. The genes are TRBV12-5 and TRBJ1-2; D is unresolved. The germline V gene has CDR1 LGHNT and CDR2 FRNRAP. V was clipped by 11 bases and J by 4 bases, with 8 bases between them. CDR3 length equals 10 residues. The CDR3 protein is CAQSPYGYTF. The CDR3 coding sequence is TGTGCTCAGTCTCCCTATGGCTACACCTTC.

On this clonotype itself: Possible read error: a much larger clone is one base away. The V gene is TRBV28, the J gene TRBJ1-2; 9 bases are a match to TRBD1. The CDR3 extends over 12 amino acids. Germline V gene lookup returns CDR1 MDHEN and CDR2 SYDVKM. CDR3: CAGGTGTYGYTF. CDR3 bases: TGTGCGGGCGGGACAGGGACCTATGGCTACACCTTC.

This chain uses TRBV3-1 with TRBJ2-1, with 7 bases identical to TRBD2. With V trimmed by 4 bases and J by 4 bases, 10 bases remained unmatched. Germline V gives CDR1 LGHDT, CDR2 YNNKEL (reference sequence). The CDR3 consists of 16 residues. The CDR3 sequence: CASSPRLAPSYNEQFF. The CDR3 coding sequence is TGTGCCAGCAGCCCCAGACTAGCCCCCAGTTACAATGAGCAGTTCTTC.

This chain connects TRBV6-5 to TRBJ1-2; 10 bases align to TRBD1. The germline V gene encodes CDR1 MNHEY and CDR2 SVGAGI. The CDR3 extends over 16 amino acids. Unmatched junction bases numbered 10, after V lost 4 bases and J lost 5 bases. The CDR3 sequence is CASSWTPGQGHYGYTF. The CDR3 DNA reads as TGTGCCAGCAGTTGGACGCCGGGACAGGGGCATTATGGCTACACCTTC.

The chain joins TRBV20-1 to TRBJ1-1; 7 bases agree with TRBD1. Per the germline V gene, CDR1 is DFQATT and CDR2 is SNEGSKA (reference sequence). The CDR3 has 14 residues. J was trimmed by 3 bases and V by 6 bases; bases with no gene match: 10. The CDR3 DNA follows: TGCAGTGCACCTCGACAGGGAGGGTACACTGAAGCTTTCTTT. Encoded protein: CSAPRQGGYTEAFF.